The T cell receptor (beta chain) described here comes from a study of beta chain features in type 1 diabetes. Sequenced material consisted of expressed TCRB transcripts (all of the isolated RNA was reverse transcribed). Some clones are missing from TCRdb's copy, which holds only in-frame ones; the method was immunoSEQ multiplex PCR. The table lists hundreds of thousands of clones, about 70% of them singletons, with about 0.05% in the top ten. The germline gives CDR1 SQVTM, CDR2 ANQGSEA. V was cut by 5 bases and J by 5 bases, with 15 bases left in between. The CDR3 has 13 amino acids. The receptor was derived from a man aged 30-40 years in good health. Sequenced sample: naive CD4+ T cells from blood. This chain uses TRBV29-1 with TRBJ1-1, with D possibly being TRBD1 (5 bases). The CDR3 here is CSVRRGSGTEAFF. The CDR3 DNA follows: TGCAGCGTTCGGAGGGGCTCGGGGACTGAAGCTTTCTTT.